These 20 T cell receptor beta chains were all obtained from the same sample, sequenced in a study of cytomegalovirus exposure and HLA in healthy donors. This PCR relied on a set of 60 Vbeta primers and 13 Jbeta primers. TCRdb keeps only in-frame clones here, not all; method: immunoSEQ multiplex PCR. The profile shows some 150,000 clones, more than 70% of them singletons. Input material: PBMCs. These receptors were obtained from a man aged 60 to 75 in good health and CMV-seronegative.

The chain has TRBV10-2 and TRBJ1-4, with a weak D call TRBD1 (5 bases). Germline loops: CDR1 WSHSY, CDR2 SAAADI. Trimming left V 4 bases short and J 7 bases short, with 10 bases between. The CDR3 runs 13 residues. Here the CDR3 reads CASSGGDIEKLFF. DNA of the CDR3: TGCGCCAGCAGTGGGGGCGATATTGAAAAACTGTTTTTT.

The chain combines TRBV28 with TRBJ1-3; D is ambiguous. CDR3 length: 14 amino acids. Looked up from germline, CDR1 is MDHEN and CDR2 is SYDVKM. Trimming stripped 8 bases from V and 4 bases from J, with 15 bases between. CDR3 region: CASRPSVSGNTIYF. CDR3 DNA: TGTGCCAGCCGCCCGAGCGTATCCGGAAACACCATATATTTT.

Regarding this clone: One end of the junction is discordant with germline, which a read error may explain. This chain uses TRBV7-2 with TRBJ1-3, with D hard to call. The CDR3 consists of 9 residues. Germline CDR1 reads SGHTA; CDR2 reads FQGNSA. The CDR3 reads CASSCGPFF. For the CDR3, the DNA is TGTGCCAGCAGCTGTGGGCCCTTTTTT.

In DNA, the CDR3 is TGTGCCAGCAGCTCCATCGACTTTGGGAGGGGCAGGGCGGGCTATGGCTACACCTTC. This sequence encodes CASSSIDFGRGRAGYGYTF. The V gene is TRBV5-6, the J gene TRBJ1-2, with a weak D call TRBD1 (5 bases). V dropped 3 bases and J dropped 4 bases, with 28 bases sitting between them. CDR1 and CDR2 from the germline V gene are SGHDT and YYEEEE. This CDR3 is built from 19 residues.

The V and J genes are TRBV7-8 and TRBJ2-7; 7 positions match TRBD1. From germline, CDR1 is SGHVS and CDR2 FQNEAQ. The CDR3 extends over 15 amino acids. With 1 base clipped from V and 3 bases from J, the junction kept 6 bases outside the gene matches. CDR3 bases: TGTGCCAGCAGCTTAGAGGACAGGTGGCACTACGAGCAGTACTTC. This translates into CASSLEDRWHYEQYF. The full variable domain, its missing parts supplied by reference TRBV7-8 and TRBJ2-7, is GAGVSQSPRYKVAKRGQDVALRCDPISGHVSLFWYQQALGQGPEFLTYFQNEAQLDKSGLPSDRFFAERPEGSVSTLKIQRTQQEDSAVYLCASSLEDRWHYEQYFGPGTRLTVT.

The chain is built from TRBV7-7 and TRBJ2-7; 11 nucleotides match TRBD1. The CDR3 is made up of 14 amino acids. Germline assignment: CDR1 SSHAT and CDR2 FNYEAQ (reference sequence). V trimming: 3 bases; J trimming: 5 bases; junction bases outside the gene matches: 3. The CDR3 DNA is TGTGCCAGCAGCTTGGGACAGGGGGACCACGAGCAGTACTTC. Translation: CASSLGQGDHEQYF.

The chain links TRBV2 to TRBJ1-5, with TRBD1 matching 9 bases. The CDR3 is made up of 15 amino acids. Germline assignment: CDR1 SNHLY and CDR2 FYNNEI. Losses at the gene ends were 6 bases for V and 6 bases for J; bases not matched to a gene: 9. This CDR3 reads CASRAGTGNSQPQHF. The CDR3 DNA sequence: TGTGCCAGCAGGGCCGGGACAGGGAACAGTCAGCCCCAGCATTTT.

V gene TRBV7-3 combines with J gene TRBJ1-6; the D gene is possibly TRBD1 (6 bases). V was pared by 5 bases and J by 6 bases, with 14 bases between. The V gene's germline CDR1 is SGHTA and CDR2 FQGTGA. The length of the CDR3 is 15 residues. CDR3 sequence reads: CASSRTGHGNSPLHF. DNA of the CDR3: TGTGCCAGCAGCCGAACAGGGCACGGTAATTCACCCCTCCACTTT. The whole variable domain, filled in from reference TRBV7-3 and TRBJ1-6, reads GAGVSQTPSNKVTEKGKYVELRCDPISGHTALYWYRQSLGQGPEFLIYFQGTGAADDSGLPNDRFFAVRPEGSVSTLKIQRTERGDSAVYLCASSRTGHGNSPLHFGNGTRLTVT.

CDR3 sequence: CASSPFHSGAKNIQYF. In nucleotides, the CDR3 is TGTGCCAGTAGCCCTTTCCACTCAGGGGCCAAAAACATTCAGTACTTC. The rearrangement joins TRBV19 to TRBJ2-4, with D possibly being TRBD1 (5 bases). Germline V gene sequence: CDR1 LNHDA, CDR2 SQIVND (reference sequence). V lost 6 bases and J lost 1, with 16 bases in between. The CDR3 sequence is 16 residues long.

The V gene is TRBV4-2, the J gene TRBJ1-2; no reliable D call. V lost 2 bases and J 6 bases, leaving 13 bases between the germline ends. From germline, CDR1 is LGHNA and CDR2 YNFKEQ. This CDR3 comprises 14 residues. CDR3 bases: TGTGCCAGCAGCCAAAGGTTATCGGGAGATGGCTACACCTTC. Protein sequence: CASSQRLSGDGYTF.

V is TRBV18 and J is TRBJ2-3; 9 nucleotides line up with TRBD1. CDR3 length: 16 amino acids. CDR1 and CDR2 (germline): KGHSH, LQKENI. Trimming took 6 bases from V and 4 from J; bases not matched to a gene: 11. The CDR3, as DNA: TGTGCCAGCTCGGAAACAGGGGGCATGAATGCAGATACGCAGTATTTT. Translated, it gives CASSETGGMNADTQYF.

The J gene is TRBJ2-1, the V gene TRBV7-8, with D possibly TRBD1 on 6 matching bases. V was clipped by 4 bases and J by 5 bases, with 21 bases between them. The CDR3 extends over 17 amino acids. Per germline, CDR1 SGHVS and CDR2 FQNEAQ. In DNA, the CDR3 is TGTGCCAGCAGCTATGGGAGTGAGAGGGGGTACAACAATGAGCAGTTCTTC. Its protein is CASSYGSERGYNNEQFF.

V usage is TRBV2 and J usage is TRBJ2-3; 11 positions match TRBD2. Germline CDR1 and CDR2: SNHLY and FYNNEI. J lost 5 bases, V lost 7 bases, and 2 bases had no gene match. The CDR3 sequence is 13 residues long. The chain's CDR3 is CASTGLAGDTQYF. The CDR3 region has the DNA TGTGCCAGCACCGGACTAGCGGGAGATACGCAGTATTTT.

This chain links TRBV28 with TRBJ1-4; TRBD1 is a possible D gene (5 bases). Trimming shortened V by 4 bases and J by 2 bases, and 11 bases separated the two germline ends. The CDR3 consists of 15 residues. Germline V gene sequence: CDR1 MDHEN, CDR2 SYDVKM. CDR3 DNA sequence: TGTGCCAGCAGTTCGCCCCAGGGTACTAATGAAAAACTGTTTTTT. Translating it yields CASSSPQGTNEKLFF.

The V gene is TRBV7-9, the J gene TRBJ2-7, with D possibly TRBD1 on 5 matching bases. This CDR3 is 16 amino acids long. Germline values: CDR1 SEHNR, CDR2 FQNEAQ (reference sequence). V gave up 5 bases and J gave up 3 bases, with 20 bases separating them. The CDR3 DNA is TGTGCCAGCAGCGATACCCTTCAGAAAGGGGTCTACGAGCAGTACTTC. The encoded protein is CASSDTLQKGVYEQYF.

This chain connects TRBV7-9 to TRBJ2-7, with D possibly matching TRBD2 (6 bases). This CDR3 is 12 amino acids long. V was pared by 1 base and J by 6 bases, with 7 bases between. Looked up from germline, CDR1 is SEHNR and CDR2 is FQNEAQ (reference sequence). The CDR3 is CASSLGRAEQYF. CDR3 DNA: TGTGCCAGCAGCTTAGGGAGGGCCGAGCAGTACTTC.

The V call is TRBV29-1, the J call TRBJ2-2; TRBD1 matches at 10 bases. V lost 7 bases to trimming and J lost 5 bases; unmatched junction nucleotides: 7. CDR1 is SQVTM and CDR2 is ANQGSEA in the germline V gene. This CDR3 is 14 amino acids long. CDR3 sequence (DNA): TGCAGCGCCTCCGTGGGACAGGGGACCGGGGAGCTGTTTTTT. Translating it yields CSASVGQGTGELFF.

The rearrangement joins TRBV28 to TRBJ1-2; 10 nucleotides line up with TRBD1. CDR3 length: 12 amino acids. With V trimmed by 8 bases and J by 4 bases, 1 base remained unmatched. Germline CDR1 reads MDHEN; CDR2 reads SYDVKM. The CDR3 region is CASRTGGYGYTF. Here the CDR3 DNA reads TGTGCCAGCCGGACAGGGGGCTATGGCTACACCTTC.

The chain combines TRBV5-1 with TRBJ1-4, with D possibly matching TRBD1 (5 bases). There are 15 residues in the CDR3. Trimming cost V 3 bases and J 8 bases, with 17 bases left between them. Germline-derived CDR1 and CDR2 are SGHRS and YFSETQ. The CDR3, as DNA: TGCGCCAGCAGCTCCCTGGGGAACGACAGAGAAAAACTGTTTTTT. Protein: CASSSLGNDREKLFF.

The gene calls are TRBV5-1 and TRBJ2-7; 10 nucleotides align to TRBD2. V dropped 0 bases and J dropped 3; count of bases not matched to a gene: 3. The CDR3 spans 15 residues. CDR1 and CDR2 from the germline V gene are SGHRS and YFSETQ. CDR3 DNA: TGCGCCAGCAGCTTGGCGCCTAGCGGGAGCTACGAGCAGTACTTC. Protein product: CASSLAPSGSYEQYF.